A selection of T cell receptor beta chains follows, all from one sample in a study of technical replicates of blood from several donors. Some clones are missing from TCRdb's copy, which holds only in-frame ones; the method was immunoSEQ multiplex PCR. The table includes tens of thousands of clones, around 94% detected once. Sequencing used T cells isolated from PBMCs. These receptors all come from a human donor in good health. Each CDR3 is given with its conserved first and last residue. Fields, in order: clone size, D gene, V gene, J gene, CDR3 DNA, CDR3 protein. A D gene is named only where the DNA matches it firmly. The listing skips clone size in some rows; elsewhere it reads once, few, many or a size class.

size: NA; D: TRBD1; V: TRBV5-1; J: TRBJ2-7; DNA: TGCGCCAGCAGCTTCGGGACAGGGGGATACGAGCAGTACTTC; CDR3: CASSFGTGGYEQYF
size: NA; D: NA; V: TRBV29-1; J: TRBJ2-7; DNA: TGCAGCGTTGTACTAGCCGGTTACGAGCAGTACTTC; CDR3: CSVVLAGYEQYF
size: NA; D: TRBD1; V: TRBV29-1; J: TRBJ1-1; DNA: TGCAGCGCGGGACAGAAAAACACTGAAGCTTTCTTT; CDR3: CSAGQKNTEAFF
size: NA; D: TRBD1; V: TRBV5-8; J: TRBJ2-7; DNA: TGTGCCAGCACATCAACAGGGGGCTCCTACGAGCAGTACTTC; CDR3: CASTSTGGSYEQYF
size: NA; D: TRBD1; V: TRBV25-1; J: TRBJ1-1; DNA: TGTGCCAGCAGTGCCCTCCCAGGGGGTAGGACTGAAGCTTTCTTT; CDR3: CASSALPGGRTEAFF
size: NA; D: TRBD1; V: TRBV18; J: TRBJ2-7; DNA: TGTGCCAGCTCAATCACAGGGGAATACGAGCAGTACTTC; CDR3: CASSITGEYEQYF
size: NA; D: NA; V: TRBV10-3; J: TRBJ2-7; DNA: TGTGCCACCAGCAGCGCCTACGAGCAGTACTTC; CDR3: CATSSAYEQYF
size: NA; D: TRBD2; V: TRBV11-1; J: TRBJ2-2; DNA: TGTGCCAGCAGCTCAAATAGCGGGGTAATGGGAGACGGGGAGCTGTTTTTT; CDR3: CASSSNSGVMGDGELFF
size: once; D: NA; V: TRBV5-6; J: TRBJ2-7; DNA: TGTGCCAGCAGCTCAATACCCGGGATCCTCACTTTGAACGAGCAGTACTTC; CDR3: CASSSIPGILTLNEQYF
size: NA; D: NA; V: TRBV7-2; J: TRBJ1-5; DNA: TGTGCCAGCAGCTCCGTTCCATCAGGGAAAAGTCAGCCCCAGCATTTT; CDR3: CASSSVPSGKSQPQHF
size: NA; D: TRBD1; V: TRBV6-5; J: TRBJ1-5; DNA: TGTGCCAGCAGCAAACAGGGGGCTATTCAGCCCCAGCATTTT; CDR3: CASSKQGAIQPQHF